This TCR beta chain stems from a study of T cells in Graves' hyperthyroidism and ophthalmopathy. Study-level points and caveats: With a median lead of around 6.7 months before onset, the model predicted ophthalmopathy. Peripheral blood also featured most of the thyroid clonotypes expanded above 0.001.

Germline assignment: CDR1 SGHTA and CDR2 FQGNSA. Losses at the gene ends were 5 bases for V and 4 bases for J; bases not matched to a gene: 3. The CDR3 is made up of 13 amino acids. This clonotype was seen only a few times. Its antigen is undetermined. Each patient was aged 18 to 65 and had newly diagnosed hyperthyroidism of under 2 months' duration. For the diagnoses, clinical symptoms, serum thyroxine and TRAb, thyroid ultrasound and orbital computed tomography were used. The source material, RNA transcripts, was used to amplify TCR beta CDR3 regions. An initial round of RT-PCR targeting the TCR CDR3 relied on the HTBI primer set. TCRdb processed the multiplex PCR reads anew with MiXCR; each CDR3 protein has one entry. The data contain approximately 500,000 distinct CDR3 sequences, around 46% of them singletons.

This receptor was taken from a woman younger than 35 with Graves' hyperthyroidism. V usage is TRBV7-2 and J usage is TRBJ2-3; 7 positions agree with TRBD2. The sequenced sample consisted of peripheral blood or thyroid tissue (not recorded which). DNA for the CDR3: TGTGCCAGCAGCCACGGACTAGCAGATACGCAGTATTTT. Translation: CASSHGLADTQYF.